Presented here are 18 T cell receptor beta chains from one specimen sequenced in a study of CD8+ T cells in alopecia areata. Extraction of RNA preceded its reverse transcription into cDNA, which served as the sequencing template. Generated by immunoSEQ multiplex PCR, the TCRdb table keeps only in-frame clones and is missing some. The table has 170,000 or so clones, around 63% seen once; the top ten hold around 1.8%. The material was CD4+ T cells sorted from blood, obtained at week 0. The source is a human donor with alopecia areata.

This chain connects TRBV27 to TRBJ2-6; unclear D gene. Deletions cut 2 bases from V and 2 bases from J, with 1 base between. The CDR3 has 13 amino acids. In germline, CDR1 is MNHEY, CDR2 SMNVEV (reference sequence). The DNA of the CDR3 is TGTGCCAGCAGTTTAACTGGGGCCAACGTCCTGACTTTC. Encoded protein: CASSLTGANVLTF.

This chain joins TRBV2 and TRBJ1-5; 9 bases agree with TRBD1. CDR1 and CDR2 (germline): SNHLY, FYNNEI. The junction had 6 bases not matched to a gene; V was cut back by 7 bases and J by 8 bases. CDR3 length: 13 amino acids. CDR3 nucleotides: TGTGCCAGCACCGGACAGGGGATCGAGCCCCAGCATTTT. Its protein product is CASTGQGIEPQHF.

V usage is TRBV4-3 and J usage is TRBJ2-7; maybe TRBD1 (5 bases). V was cut by 1 base and J by 1 base, with 17 bases left in between. CDR1 is LGHNA, CDR2 YSLEER, per germline. This CDR3 contains 17 residues. The CDR3 bases are TGCGCCAGCAGCCAAGTATCGGCCAGGGCAGGATCCTACGAGCAGTACTTC. Residues: CASSQVSARAGSYEQYF.

This clone occurred a few times. This chain connects TRBV5-6 to TRBJ2-7; D ambiguous. The V end was cut by 0 bases, the J end by 2 bases, with 9 bases between. Germline CDR1 and CDR2: SGHDT and YYEEEE. There are 14 residues in the CDR3. CDR3: CASSLAVGTYEQYF. In DNA form, the CDR3 reads TGTGCCAGCAGCTTGGCGGTGGGGACCTACGAGCAGTACTTC.

Only a few counts were recorded for this clone. The chain joins TRBV29-1 to TRBJ1-1, with D maybe TRBD1 (5 bases). The CDR3 is 14 amino acids. With 4 bases removed from V and 4 bases from J, the gap between germline ends came to 16 bases. Germline V gene data show CDR1 as SQVTM and CDR2 as ANQGSEA. The CDR3 reads CSVGRDPTLTEAFF. CDR3 sequence (DNA): TGCAGCGTTGGTCGGGACCCTACACTCACTGAAGCTTTCTTT.

The table lists this clone with a count of one. The V call is TRBV9, the J call TRBJ2-3; 10 bases agree with TRBD2. The germline CDR1 and CDR2 sequences are SGDLS and YYNGEE. V trimming: 0 bases; J trimming: 2 bases; junction bases outside the gene matches: 6. The length of the CDR3 is 17 residues. CDR3 in DNA: TGTGCCAGCAGCGTAGATCTAGCGGGGGCCCTCACAGATACGCAGTATTTT. Translating gives CASSVDLAGALTDTQYF. The full variable domain, rest sourced from reference TRBV9 and TRBJ2-3, is DSGVTQTPKHLITATGQRVTLRCSPRSGDLSVYWYQQSLDQGLQFLIQYYNGEERAKGNILERFSAQQFPDLHSELNLSSLELGDSALYFCASSVDLAGALTDTQYFGPGTRLTVL.

This clone was seen only a few times. The rearrangement uses TRBV19 and TRBJ2-7; 8 bases align to TRBD1. This CDR3 has 16 amino acids. The trim removed 4 bases at V and 8 bases at J, leaving 16 bases unmatched. Germline CDR1 reads LNHDA; CDR2 reads SQIVND (reference sequence). The CDR3 sequence: CASSTSSGTGTVKQYF. For the CDR3, the DNA is TGTGCCAGTAGTACCTCTTCCGGGACAGGTACTGTGAAGCAGTACTTC.

The sample holds one count of this clone. The J gene is TRBJ2-5, the V gene TRBV2, with no clear D. V was cut by 3 bases and J by 5 bases, with 10 bases left in between. The CDR3 is made up of 13 amino acids. Germline V gene data show CDR1 as SNHLY and CDR2 as FYNNEI. CDR3 loop: CASSETAWETQYF. DNA for the CDR3: TGTGCCAGCAGTGAGACGGCTTGGGAGACCCAGTACTTC.

J is TRBJ2-2 and V is TRBV7-2; D might be TRBD1 (5 bases). The V gene lost 1 base and the J gene lost 3 bases, with 12 bases spanning the gap. Germline V lookup: CDR1 SGHTA, CDR2 FQGNSA. The CDR3 runs to 16 residues. CDR3 nucleotide sequence: TGTGCCAGCAGCTTAGTCGGACAAGATTACACCGGGGAGCTGTTTTTT. Translation gives CASSLVGQDYTGELFF.

The chain links TRBV7-6 to TRBJ1-5; no clear D gene. This CDR3 is built from 15 residues. V was cut by 1 base and J by 3 bases, with 10 bases left in between. Germline V CDR1 and CDR2: SGHVS, FNYEAQ. The CDR3 region is CASSLGGGFNQPQHF. The CDR3 DNA reads as TGTGCCAGCAGCTTAGGAGGTGGGTTCAATCAGCCCCAGCATTTT.

This clone was seen just once. V usage is TRBV30 and J usage is TRBJ1-6; no definite D call. This CDR3 contains 13 residues. V lost 0 bases and J 10 bases, leaving 10 bases between the germline ends. CDR1 is GTSNPN, CDR2 SVGIG, per germline (reference sequence). CDR3 region: CAWSVPGGSPLHF. The CDR3 DNA follows: TGTGCCTGGAGTGTACCTGGCGGGTCACCCCTCCACTTT.

CDR3 region: CASSSNRGSVGGYTF. DNA of the CDR3: TGTGCCAGCAGCTCGAACAGGGGGTCAGTAGGTGGCTACACCTTC. The chain is built from TRBV7-2 and TRBJ1-2, with TRBD1 matching 8 bases. Germline-derived CDR1 and CDR2 are SGHTA and FQGNSA. This CDR3 region has 15 residues. J was trimmed by 7 bases and V by 4 bases; bases with no gene match: 11. The full variable domain, with the rest looked up from reference TRBV7-2 and TRBJ1-2, is GAGVSQSPSNKVTEKGKDVELRCDPISGHTALYWYRQSLGQGLEFLIYFQGNSAPDKSGLPSDRFSAERTGGSVSTLTIQRTQQEDSAVYLCASSSNRGSVGGYTFGSGTRLTVV.

The V call is TRBV29-1, the J call TRBJ2-1; 9 bases are shared with TRBD2. In germline, CDR1 is SQVTM, CDR2 ANQGSEA. The CDR3 loop spans 15 amino acids. The V segment lost 8 bases and the J segment 4 bases; nucleotides outside the gene matches: 12. CDR3 bases: TGCAGCACCACCCGGGGCGGGGGGGTGTACAATGAGCAGTTCTTC. As protein: CSTTRGGGVYNEQFF.

This chain joins TRBV30 and TRBJ1-2, with D unclear. This CDR3 spans 13 amino acids. The V and J ends lost 0 bases and 6 bases respectively, with 11 bases between them. CDR1 is GTSNPN and CDR2 is SVGIG in the germline V gene (reference sequence). CDR3 in DNA: TGTGCCTGGAGTGTACTCGGGTTTCATGGCTACACCTTC. It is translated as CAWSVLGFHGYTF.

This chain links TRBV6-6 with TRBJ1-2, with D uncertain. The CDR3 covers 11 residues. V gave up 5 bases and J gave up 8 bases, with 9 bases separating them. CDR1 and CDR2 from the germline V gene are MNHNY and SVGAGI (reference sequence). CDR3 residues: CASSADWGYTF. As DNA, the CDR3 is TGTGCCAGCAGTGCGGACTGGGGCTACACCTTC.

The table lists this clone with a count of one. The chain has TRBV7-2 and TRBJ2-1; possible D gene TRBD2, 5 bases. CDR1 is SGHTA and CDR2 is FQGNSA in the germline V gene. The CDR3 contains 12 residues. The V end was cut by 8 bases, the J end by 8 bases, with 13 bases between. DNA for the CDR3: TGTGCCAGCGGAGAAACTAGTTATGAGCAGTTCTTC. As protein: CASGETSYEQFF.

V and J are TRBV5-1 and TRBJ2-2; D gene uncertain. With 4 bases removed from V and 3 bases from J, the gap between germline ends came to 7 bases. CDR3 length: 13 amino acids. Germline CDR1 is SGHRS and CDR2 is YFSETQ. The CDR3 here is CASSRSYTGELFF. The CDR3 nucleotides are TGCGCCAGCAGCCGATCTTACACCGGGGAGCTGTTTTTT.

V is TRBV28 and J is TRBJ1-1; D unresolved. This CDR3 has 16 residues. Germline-derived CDR1 and CDR2 are MDHEN and SYDVKM. V was clipped by 6 bases and J by 1 base, with 18 bases between them. The CDR3 loop reads CASSLPSMAWNTEAFF. Written as DNA, the CDR3 is TGTGCCAGCAGCTTACCCAGTATGGCCTGGAACACTGAAGCTTTCTTT.